The source of this T cell receptor beta chain is a study of shared clonotypes between healthy human individuals. The wider study: Per donor, CD8 memory used one plate, CD8 naive used two, CD4 memory used three and CD4 naive used three.

The CDR3 has 15 residues. V lost 5 bases, J lost 5 bases, and 18 bases lay in between. In germline, CDR1 is LNHDA, CDR2 SQIVND (reference sequence). As to this clone: Its antigen remains unidentified.

Whole-study findings and limits: Large depth notwithstanding, sorted-subset sequencing proved incomplete by rarefaction. Only blood underwent sampling, and tissue repertoires likely differ.

TCRdb's copy holds only in-frame clones and misses some; the assay was immunoSEQ multiplex PCR. The sample lists about 110,000 clones, approximately 70% occurring once. CD45RO+ cells went into CD8 memory alongside CCR7-negative CD45RA+ TemRA cells. This chain uses TRBV19 with TRBJ2-5; a weak D match, TRBD1 (6 bases). The origin of this receptor is a woman in her twenties or thirties in good health. Specimen: memory CD8+ T cells sorted from blood. As for subset: CD45RO+ cells pooled with CCR7-negative TemRA cells. CDR3 coding DNA: TGTGCCAGTAGTCCAGACAGGACCTTAGAGGAGACCCAGTACTTC. It encodes CASSPDRTLEETQYF.